This is a list of T cell receptor beta chains from one sample in a study of T cell changes during pregnancy in multiple sclerosis. Using immunoSEQ multiplex PCR, the repertoire was profiled, and TCRdb retains in-frame clones only, with some absent. The table has 25,000 to 35,000 clones, more than 90% seen once. Here the sequenced sample was CD4+ T cells from peripheral blood mononuclear cells, taken in the second trimester of pregnancy. The receptors stem from a female donor in good health, enrolled as a control in a pregnancy study. Each CDR3 is given with its conserved first and last residue. The order of the fields is clone size, D gene, J gene, V gene, CDR3 length, CDR3 DNA, CDR3 protein. D genes are given only for firm matches. Size tells how often a clone was seen (once, few, many) or the class of an expanded clone, and some rows leave it out.

clone_size: -
d_call: -
j_call: TRBJ2-1
v_call: TRBV11-1
cdr3_length: 15
cdr3_nt: TGTGCCAGCAGCCCGATAACACTAGGGAACAATGAGCAGTTCTTC
cdr3_aa: CASSPITLGNNEQFF

clone_size: -
d_call: TRBD2
j_call: TRBJ2-3
v_call: TRBV6-4
cdr3_length: 15
cdr3_nt: TGTGCCAGCAGCCCACTAGCGGGGGGGCGAGATACGCAGTATTTT
cdr3_aa: CASSPLAGGRDTQYF

clone_size: -
d_call: -
j_call: TRBJ2-3
v_call: TRBV9
cdr3_length: 16
cdr3_nt: TGTGCCAGCAGCGTCACCGGGACTCTCCGCACAGATACGCAGTATTTT
cdr3_aa: CASSVTGTLRTDTQYF

clone_size: -
d_call: -
j_call: TRBJ1-1
v_call: TRBV6-1
cdr3_length: 13
cdr3_nt: TGTGCCAGCCCCCTTGCGGGGAACACTGAAGCTTTCTTT
cdr3_aa: CASPLAGNTEAFF

clone_size: -
d_call: TRBD1
j_call: TRBJ2-5
v_call: TRBV7-7
cdr3_length: 15
cdr3_nt: TGTGCTAGCAGCTTAGGGGGCAGCCTAAAAGGGACCCAGTACTTC
cdr3_aa: CASSLGGSLKGTQYF

clone_size: -
d_call: -
j_call: TRBJ2-7
v_call: TRBV6-1
cdr3_length: 15
cdr3_nt: TGTGCCAGCCGGTGGGCTACACTAGAGTCCTACGAGCAGTACTTC
cdr3_aa: CASRWATLESYEQYF

clone_size: -
d_call: TRBD1
j_call: TRBJ1-1
v_call: TRBV29-1
cdr3_length: 13
cdr3_nt: TGCAGCGCCCGCACAGGGGCCGGGACTGAAGCTTTCTTT
cdr3_aa: CSARTGAGTEAFF

clone_size: -
d_call: TRBD1
j_call: TRBJ1-2
v_call: TRBV30
cdr3_length: 13
cdr3_nt: TGTGCCTGGAGTGAACAGGGGGCTGAAGGCTACACCTTC
cdr3_aa: CAWSEQGAEGYTF

clone_size: once
d_call: -
j_call: TRBJ2-6
v_call: TRBV7-2
cdr3_length: 18
cdr3_nt: TGTGCCAGCAGCCCGCGATTATTACAGAGCTCTGGGGCCAACGTCCTGACTTTC
cdr3_aa: CASSPRLLQSSGANVLTF

clone_size: -
d_call: TRBD1
j_call: TRBJ2-6
v_call: TRBV4-2
cdr3_length: 18
cdr3_nt: TGTGCCAGCAGCCAAGATACCGGACAGGGCTCTGGGGCCAACGTCCTGACTTTC
cdr3_aa: CASSQDTGQGSGANVLTF

clone_size: -
d_call: -
j_call: TRBJ2-3
v_call: TRBV30
cdr3_length: 12
cdr3_nt: TGTGCCTGGAGTGGAGGCACAGATACGCAGTATTTT
cdr3_aa: CAWSGGTDTQYF

clone_size: once
d_call: -
j_call: TRBJ1-3
v_call: TRBV7-2
cdr3_length: 17
cdr3_nt: TGTGCCAGCAGCTTAGTTTCCTCGGGATTAGCTGGAAACACCATATATTTT
cdr3_aa: CASSLVSSGLAGNTIYF

clone_size: -
d_call: -
j_call: TRBJ1-1
v_call: TRBV19
cdr3_length: 15
cdr3_nt: TGTGCCAGTAGTCCAGGGTGGCAGATGAACACTGAAGCTTTCTTT
cdr3_aa: CASSPGWQMNTEAFF

clone_size: -
d_call: TRBD2
j_call: TRBJ2-1
v_call: TRBV6-5
cdr3_length: 15
cdr3_nt: TGTGCCAGCAGTTCACTAGCGGGAGCCCAGAATGAGCAGTTCTTC
cdr3_aa: CASSSLAGAQNEQFF

clone_size: -
d_call: -
j_call: TRBJ1-2
v_call: TRBV19
cdr3_length: 12
cdr3_nt: TGTGCCAGCCAGGGGCTGACCTATGGCTACACCTTC
cdr3_aa: CASQGLTYGYTF

clone_size: -
d_call: TRBD1
j_call: TRBJ2-1
v_call: TRBV9
cdr3_length: 17
cdr3_nt: TGTGCCAGCAGCTCCCGCCGCGGGGGACAGGGCTCCAATGAGCAGTTCTTC
cdr3_aa: CASSSRRGGQGSNEQFF

clone_size: -
d_call: TRBD2
j_call: TRBJ2-7
v_call: TRBV14
cdr3_length: 15
cdr3_nt: TGTGCCAGCAGCCAGCTAGCGGGAGGCTCCTACGAGCAGTACTTC
cdr3_aa: CASSQLAGGSYEQYF

clone_size: -
d_call: TRBD1
j_call: TRBJ2-7
v_call: TRBV10-2
cdr3_length: 13
cdr3_nt: TGCGCCAGCAGTCGGGACAGGTCCTACGAGCAGTACTTC
cdr3_aa: CASSRDRSYEQYF

clone_size: -
d_call: -
j_call: TRBJ2-2
v_call: TRBV12-1
cdr3_length: 15
cdr3_nt: TGTGCCAGCAGCTTTGTGGGAGCCTCCACCGGGGAGCTGTTTTTT
cdr3_aa: CASSFVGASTGELFF

clone_size: -
d_call: -
j_call: TRBJ2-7
v_call: TRBV5-1
cdr3_length: 13
cdr3_nt: TGCGCCAGCAGCTTGGCGCTCGGTAACGAGCAGTACTTC
cdr3_aa: CASSLALGNEQYF

clone_size: -
d_call: TRBD1
j_call: TRBJ1-2
v_call: TRBV29-1
cdr3_length: 15
cdr3_nt: TGCAGCGCCTGGGACAGGGGAAAGAGCAACTATGGCTACACCTTC
cdr3_aa: CSAWDRGKSNYGYTF